Each of the 17 T cell receptor beta chains below was sequenced from the same sample in a study of cytomegalovirus exposure and HLA in healthy donors. It was with 60 Vbeta and 13 Jbeta primers that the PCR ran. Clones were sequenced by immunoSEQ multiplex PCR, and TCRdb holds only the in-frame ones, with some missing. The profile covers approximately 200,000 clones, with approximately 79% appearing a single time and around 2% taken by the ten largest. Sequencing was done on a sample of PBMCs. These TCRs come from a man younger than 35 in good health and CMV-seronegative.

This chain links TRBV4-1 with TRBJ2-1, with D tentatively TRBD1 (5 bases). Germline CDR1 and CDR2: MGHRA and YSYEKL. The V and J ends lost 7 bases and 0 bases respectively, with 7 bases between them. CDR3 length equals 13 residues. The DNA of the CDR3 is TGCGCCAGCACGGACACCTCCTACAATGAGCAGTTCTTC. This translates into CASTDTSYNEQFF.

The chain combines TRBV30 with TRBJ2-5; TRBD1 agrees at 7 bases. This CDR3 region has 14 residues. With V trimmed by 4 bases and J by 11 bases, 16 bases remained unmatched. Germline CDR1 reads GTSNPN; CDR2 reads SVGIG (reference sequence). DNA for the CDR3: TGTGCCTGGACGCTCGGGACAGCCACCTACAAGCAGTACTTC. Translation gives CAWTLGTATYKQYF.

This chain joins TRBV5-1 and TRBJ2-2; D is possibly TRBD1 (7 bases). Germline assignment: CDR1 SGHRS and CDR2 YFSETQ. The V gene lost 0 bases and the J gene lost 5 bases, with 11 bases spanning the gap. This CDR3 is 15 amino acids long. The CDR3 protein is CASSLVAGGTGELFF. In nucleotides, the CDR3 is TGCGCCAGCAGCTTGGTGGCAGGGGGGACCGGGGAGCTGTTTTTT.

The count of this clone is one. The chain employs TRBV4-3 and TRBJ2-5; D is possibly TRBD2 (5 bases). The CDR3 covers 16 residues. The V end was cut by 1 base, the J end by 1 base, with 13 bases between. CDR1 is LGHNA, CDR2 YSLEER, per germline. This chain's CDR3 is CASSQVFGKRQETQYF. For the CDR3, the DNA is TGCGCCAGCAGCCAAGTATTCGGGAAGCGCCAAGAGACCCAGTACTTC.

In this sample, this clone turned up a few times. The gene calls are TRBV27 and TRBJ2-6; 7 bases align to TRBD1. Trimming cost V 4 bases and J 0 bases; bases outside gene matches: 15. Germline V gene sequence: CDR1 MNHEY, CDR2 SMNVEV (reference sequence). This CDR3 has 20 residues. CDR3 sequence: CASSSYNRDSDFSGANVLTF. The CDR3 DNA follows: TGTGCCAGCAGTTCATACAACCGGGACAGCGACTTCTCTGGGGCCAACGTCCTGACTTTC.

The chain employs TRBV4-3 and TRBJ2-2, with 7 bases that match TRBD1. This CDR3 comprises 17 residues. The ends lost 0 bases at V and 2 bases at J; junction bases unmatched: 6. CDR1 LGHNA and CDR2 YSLEER come from the germline V gene. The DNA of the CDR3 is TGCGCCAGCAGCCAAGATCAAAAGGGGGCAAACACCGGGGAGCTGTTTTTT. Translating it yields CASSQDQKGANTGELFF.

This rearrangement joins TRBV7-3 to TRBJ2-1; 7 nucleotides line up with TRBD2. CDR1 and CDR2 (germline): SGHTA, FQGTGA. The CDR3 is 16 residues long. Trimming at V came to 5 bases and at J to 8 bases, leaving 15 bases not matched to a gene. The CDR3 protein is CASSPRLAASTDEQFF. CDR3 nucleotides: TGTGCCAGCAGCCCCAGACTAGCCGCGAGCACCGATGAGCAGTTCTTC.

For this clone: At one end the junction does not follow the germline gene, possibly because of a read error. V and J are TRBV19 and TRBJ2-2, with 7 bases matching TRBD1. This CDR3 region has 15 residues. Germline assignment: CDR1 LNHDA and CDR2 SQIVND (reference sequence). DNA for the CDR3: TGTGCCAGTAGTCCGGGACAGACGAACACTGGGGAGCTGTTTTTT. Its translation: CASSPGQTNTGELFF.

This clone showed up just once. The chain joins TRBV5-6 to TRBJ2-5; D is possibly TRBD2 (6 bases). V lost 0 bases to trimming and J lost 6 bases, with 15 bases between them. CDR1 and CDR2 (germline): SGHDT, YYEEEE. This CDR3 comprises 15 residues. This CDR3 is CASSLGGTEQKTQYF. CDR3 bases: TGTGCCAGCAGCTTGGGCGGGACGGAACAGAAGACCCAGTACTTC.

The J gene is TRBJ1-2, the V gene TRBV29-1; TRBD1 agrees at 7 bases. The V and J ends lost 6 bases and 2 bases, in that order; junction bases with no gene match: 9. This CDR3 has 14 amino acids. Germline V gives CDR1 SQVTM, CDR2 ANQGSEA. Here the CDR3 DNA reads TGCAGCGTGCCAGCTGAGGGACAGAACTATGGCTACACCTTC. As protein: CSVPAEGQNYGYTF.

With regard to this clone: At one end, the junction sequence differs from germline, possibly due to a read error. V is TRBV6-6 and J is TRBJ1-2, with D uncertain. Germline V gene lookup returns CDR1 MNHNY and CDR2 SVGAGI (reference sequence). This CDR3 is 11 amino acids long. This CDR3 is CASTSNYGHTF. The CDR3 DNA sequence: TGTGCCAGCACCAGTAACTATGGCCACACCTTC.

The chain uses TRBV28 and TRBJ2-7, with D possibly being TRBD1 (6 bases). This CDR3 contains 15 residues. Trimming took 5 bases from V and 3 from J, leaving 17 bases between them. Germline V lookup: CDR1 MDHEN, CDR2 SYDVKM. The CDR3 DNA sequence: TGTGCCAGCAGTCCCCTGACAGGACGAAACTACGAGCAGTACTTC. It is translated as CASSPLTGRNYEQYF. Complete variable domain (other parts from reference TRBV28 and TRBJ2-7): DVKVTQSSRYLVKRTGEKVFLECVQDMDHENMFWYRQDPGLGLRLIYFSYDVKMKEKGDIPEGYSVSREKKERFSLILESASTNQTSMYLCASSPLTGRNYEQYFGPGTRLTVT.

This clone was picked up a small number of times. The chain uses TRBV7-8 and TRBJ1-2, with unresolved D. Trimming took off 4 bases at V and 4 bases at J, with 16 bases between the two ends. CDR1 and CDR2 (germline): SGHVS, FQNEAQ. The CDR3 is 15 amino acids. The CDR3 bases are TGTGCCAGCAGCTGGTTGGGTGAGGCCATCTATGGCTACACCTTC. This encodes CASSWLGEAIYGYTF.

This chain links TRBV6-5 with TRBJ2-1; the match to TRBD1 covers 9 bases. V was clipped by 5 bases and J by 6 bases; unmatched bases: 8. Germline V gives CDR1 MNHEY, CDR2 SVGAGI. This CDR3 region has 15 residues. The CDR3 DNA reads as TGTGCCAGCAGTAAGACAGGGGGAATGAGCAATGAGCAGTTCTTC. It encodes CASSKTGGMSNEQFF.

The chain couples TRBV7-9 to TRBJ1-4; 7 positions match TRBD1. The ends lost 5 bases at V and 4 bases at J; junction bases unmatched: 7. Germline-derived CDR1 and CDR2 are SEHNR and FQNEAQ (reference sequence). This CDR3 has 15 residues. CDR3 residues: CASSIGTDINEKLFF. CDR3 sequence (DNA): TGTGCCAGCAGCATTGGGACAGATATTAATGAAAAACTGTTTTTT.

The chain recombines TRBV27 with TRBJ2-1; 8 nucleotides match TRBD2. After removal of 5 bases from V and 1 base from J, the junction contained 4 bases not matched to a gene. Germline loops: CDR1 MNHEY, CDR2 SMNVEV (reference sequence). This CDR3 is 15 amino acids long. The CDR3 nucleotides read TGTGCCAGCAGTCGCACTAGCGGTTCCTACAATGAGCAGTTCTTC. It translates to CASSRTSGSYNEQFF.

CDR3 in DNA: TGTGCCAGCAGTTTACAGGGGTCCTTATCCTACGAGCAGTACTTC. Protein product: CASSLQGSLSYEQYF. This chain connects TRBV27 to TRBJ2-7, with D tentatively TRBD1 (6 bases). Trimming took 2 bases from V and 1 from J, leaving 12 bases between them. Germline V gene sequence: CDR1 MNHEY, CDR2 SMNVEV (reference sequence). CDR3 length: 15 residues.